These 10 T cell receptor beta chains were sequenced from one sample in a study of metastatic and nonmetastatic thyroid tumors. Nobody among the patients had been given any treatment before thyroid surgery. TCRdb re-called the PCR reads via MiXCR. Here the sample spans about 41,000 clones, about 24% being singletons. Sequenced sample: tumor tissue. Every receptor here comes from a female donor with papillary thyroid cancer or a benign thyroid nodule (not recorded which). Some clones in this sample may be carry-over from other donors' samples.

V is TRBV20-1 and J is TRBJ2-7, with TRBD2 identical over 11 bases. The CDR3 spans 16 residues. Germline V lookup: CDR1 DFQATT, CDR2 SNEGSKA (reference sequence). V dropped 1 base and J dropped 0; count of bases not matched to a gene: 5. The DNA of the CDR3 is TGCAGTGCTAGAGGGGCTAGCGGGAGGAGCTCCTACGAGCAGTACTTC. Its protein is CSARGASGRSSYEQYF.

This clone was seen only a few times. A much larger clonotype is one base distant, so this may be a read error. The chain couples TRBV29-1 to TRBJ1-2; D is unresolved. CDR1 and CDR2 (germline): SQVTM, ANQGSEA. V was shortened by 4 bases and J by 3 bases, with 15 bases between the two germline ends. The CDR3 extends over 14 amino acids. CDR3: CSVGVGSKDYGYTF. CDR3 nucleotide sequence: TGCAGCGTTGGAGTAGGGTCGAAGGACTATGGCTACACCTTC.

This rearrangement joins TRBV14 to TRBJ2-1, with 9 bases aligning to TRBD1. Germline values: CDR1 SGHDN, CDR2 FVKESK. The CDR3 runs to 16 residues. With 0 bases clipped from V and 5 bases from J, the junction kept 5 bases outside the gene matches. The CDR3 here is CASSQEVGQGNNEQFF. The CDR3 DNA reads TGTGCCAGCAGCCAAGAAGTAGGACAGGGGAACAATGAGCAGTTCTTC.

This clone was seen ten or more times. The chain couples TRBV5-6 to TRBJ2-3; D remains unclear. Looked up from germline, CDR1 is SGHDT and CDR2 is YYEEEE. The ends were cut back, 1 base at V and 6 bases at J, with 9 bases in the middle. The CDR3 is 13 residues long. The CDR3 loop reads CASSLFRSDTQYF. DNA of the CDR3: TGTGCCAGCAGCTTGTTCCGGAGTGATACGCAGTATTTT.

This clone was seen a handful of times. The CDR3 DNA sequence: TGCAGTGCTAGACAAGGACAGGGGGGGAATGAAAAACTGTTTTTT. Translation: CSARQGQGGNEKLFF. This rearrangement joins TRBV20-1 to TRBJ1-4; 10 bases are shared with TRBD1. CDR1 is DFQATT, CDR2 SNEGSKA, per germline (reference sequence). The CDR3 sequence is 15 residues long. Trimming at V came to 2 bases and at J to 5 bases, leaving 5 bases not matched to a gene.

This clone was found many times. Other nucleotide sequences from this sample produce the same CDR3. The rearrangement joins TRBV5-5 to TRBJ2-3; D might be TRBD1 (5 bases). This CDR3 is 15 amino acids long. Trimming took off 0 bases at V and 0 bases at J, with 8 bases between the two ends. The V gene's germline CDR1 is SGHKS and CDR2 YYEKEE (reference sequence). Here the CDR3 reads CASSLVGASTDTQYF. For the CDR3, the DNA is TGTGCCAGCAGCTTGGTTGGGGCTAGCACAGATACGCAGTATTTT.

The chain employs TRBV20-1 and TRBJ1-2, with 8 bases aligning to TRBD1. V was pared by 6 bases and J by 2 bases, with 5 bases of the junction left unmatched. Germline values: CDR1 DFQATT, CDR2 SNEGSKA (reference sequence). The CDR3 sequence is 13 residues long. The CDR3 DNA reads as TGCAGTGCCGAGGACAGGGCAAACTATGGCTACACCTTC. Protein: CSAEDRANYGYTF.

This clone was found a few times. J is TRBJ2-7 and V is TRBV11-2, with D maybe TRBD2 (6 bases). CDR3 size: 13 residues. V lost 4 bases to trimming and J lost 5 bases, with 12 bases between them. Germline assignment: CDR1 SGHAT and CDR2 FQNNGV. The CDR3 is CASSSSSVHEQYF. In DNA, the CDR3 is TGTGCCAGCAGCTCATCTAGCGTTCACGAGCAGTACTTC.

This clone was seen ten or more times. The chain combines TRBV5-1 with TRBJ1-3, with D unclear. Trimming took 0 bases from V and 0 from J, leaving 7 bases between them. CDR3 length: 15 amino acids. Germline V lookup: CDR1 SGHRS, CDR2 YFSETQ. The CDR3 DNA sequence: TGCGCCAGCAGCTTGGAGCCCGGCTCTGGAAACACCATATATTTT. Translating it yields CASSLEPGSGNTIYF.

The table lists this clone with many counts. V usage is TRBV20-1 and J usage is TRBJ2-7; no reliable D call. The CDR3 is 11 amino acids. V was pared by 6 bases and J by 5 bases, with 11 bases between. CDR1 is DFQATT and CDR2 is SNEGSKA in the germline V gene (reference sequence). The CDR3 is CSASVFHEQYF. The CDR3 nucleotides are TGCAGTGCCTCCGTATTCCACGAGCAGTACTTC.